This is a list of T cell receptor beta chains from one sample in a study of shared clonotypes between healthy human individuals. TCRdb's table, derived via immunoSEQ multiplex PCR, lists solely in-frame clones and lacks some. The data show roughly 680,000 clones, about two thirds seen once. Sequenced: memory CD4+ T cells sorted from blood. These receptors originate from a woman aged 25 to 39 in good health. The CDR3 runs from the conserved cysteine through the conserved F or W. D genes are given only for firm matches. Rows give clone size only sometimes, using once, few, many, or a class for an expanded clone.

cdr3_nt cdr3_aa v_call clone_size d_call j_call
TGTGCCAGTAGTAGAGGGACTAGCGGGAACAATGAGCAGTTCTTC CASSRGTSGNNEQFF TRBV19 NA TRBD2 TRBJ2-1
TGTGCCAGCAGCTTAGGTACTAGCGGGAGTTCCTACGAGCAGTACTTC CASSLGTSGSSYEQYF TRBV7-9 many TRBD2 TRBJ2-7
TGTGCCAGCAGCCAAGGACGTCGGTTGGAGACCCAGTACTTC CASSQGRRLETQYF TRBV5-8 NA NA TRBJ2-5
TGTGCCAGCAGCCCCCCTAGTCTCGGGGTGTTTAGCACAGATACGCAGTATTTT CASSPPSLGVFSTDTQYF TRBV14 NA NA TRBJ2-3
TGTGCCAGCAGACCCGGACTAGCGGGAGCGGCGGGCGGGGAGCTGTTTTTT CASRPGLAGAAGGELFF TRBV7-2 few TRBD2 TRBJ2-2
TGTGCCAGCAGTGAGTTGCAGCTTTACAATGAGCAGTTCTTC CASSELQLYNEQFF TRBV6-1 NA NA TRBJ2-1
TGTGCCAGCTCTATTGATTCTAGCTCCTACGAGCAGTACTTC CASSIDSSSYEQYF TRBV14 NA NA TRBJ2-7
TGTGCCAGCAGTCCCAGACAGGGTACGACCTCCTACGAGCAGTACTTC CASSPRQGTTSYEQYF TRBV27 NA TRBD1 TRBJ2-7
TGTGCCATTGGGTCCTCCGGGACCAGGGGTTACAATGAGCAGTTCTTC CAIGSSGTRGYNEQFF TRBV2 NA NA TRBJ2-1
TGTGCCAGCAGCGAGGCCCCGGGGAGTACGGGGATGACCCAGTACTTC CASSEAPGSTGMTQYF TRBV7-2 NA NA TRBJ2-5
TGTGCCAGCAGGACCCTAGAACACACAGGGGGGGAGCAGTACTTC CASRTLEHTGGEQYF TRBV28 NA TRBD1 TRBJ2-7
TGTGCCAGCTCGCGGGGGTTCACAGATACGCAGTATTTT CASSRGFTDTQYF TRBV9 NA TRBD2 TRBJ2-3
TGTGCCAGCAGCTTAACCAGACTAGCGGGAGGAGTTGGGGAGACCCAGTACTTC CASSLTRLAGGVGETQYF TRBV7-2 few TRBD2 TRBJ2-5
TGTGCCAGCAGCCAAGCGCCAGGGGTGTATTCACCCCTCCACTTT CASSQAPGVYSPLHF TRBV14 NA NA TRBJ1-6
TGCGCCAGCAGCCGGGACCTAGCGTTTGGAAACACCATATATTTT CASSRDLAFGNTIYF TRBV5-1 NA NA TRBJ1-3
TGCGCCAGCAGCCCCCGGTTAGCGGGAGGGGCCGGGGAGCTGTTTTTT CASSPRLAGGAGELFF TRBV5-1 NA TRBD2 TRBJ2-2
TGTGCCAGCAGCTTAAGACAGGCCAGAGGGTGGGAGCAGTACTTC CASSLRQARGWEQYF TRBV7-2 NA NA TRBJ2-7
TGTGCCAGCAGCTTGCGCCCGGAGCGGTCGAACACTGAAGCTTTCTTT CASSLRPERSNTEAFF TRBV5-6 NA NA TRBJ1-1
TGTGCCATCAGTGAAACAGGGGGTGTTGAAGCTTTCTTT CAISETGGVEAFF TRBV10-3 NA TRBD1 TRBJ1-1
TGTGCCAGCAGCCAAACGTACATCAACAGGGGCGGGGATAACGGGGAGCTGTTTTTT CASSQTYINRGGDNGELFF TRBV7-8 NA NA TRBJ2-2
TGTGCCAGCAGTTCCCCCCCCCTAAACTATGGCTACACCTTC CASSSPPLNYGYTF TRBV28 NA NA TRBJ1-2
TGTGCCAGCAGTGGACTAGCGGGGATCACAGATACGCAGTATTTT CASSGLAGITDTQYF TRBV2 NA TRBD2 TRBJ2-3
TGTGCCAGCAGCCCCAAGGGGGGGGCCGCGGTAGCAGACGAAGCTTTCTTT CASSPKGGAAVADEAFF TRBV7-9 NA NA TRBJ1-1
TGTGCCAGCAGCTCCAGGACTAGCTCCTACAATGAGCAGTTCTTC CASSSRTSSYNEQFF TRBV11-2 NA TRBD2 TRBJ2-1
TGTGCCACCGAGCGGGAGGCGCCCGTCAATGAGCAGTTCTTC CATEREAPVNEQFF TRBV28 NA TRBD2 TRBJ2-1
TGTGCCAGCCACTCGGGCAGGGCGCGGGGGAACACTGAAGCTTTCTTT CASHSGRARGNTEAFF TRBV18 NA NA TRBJ1-1
TGTGCCAGCAGCCCCCCTAAAAGCGTAGGCGATACGCAGTATTTT CASSPPKSVGDTQYF TRBV7-8 NA NA TRBJ2-3
TGTGCCAGCAGCTTGGACAGGGCCTACGAGCAGTACTTC CASSLDRAYEQYF TRBV11-2 NA TRBD1 TRBJ2-7
TGTGCCAGCAGTCCGGACAGTGGGAACACCATATATTTT CASSPDSGNTIYF TRBV2 many NA TRBJ1-3
TGTGCCAGCAGCCCCCGGGGCAGCAACACCGGGGAGCTGTTTTTT CASSPRGSNTGELFF TRBV6-5 few NA TRBJ2-2
TGCAGCGTTGCATTCGGGCAGAACACCGGGGAGCTGTTTTTT CSVAFGQNTGELFF TRBV29-1 NA NA TRBJ2-2
TGTGCCATTGGCTCCCACCGCACAGGGTCTTACGCAGATACGCAGTATTTT CAIGSHRTGSYADTQYF TRBV7-8 NA NA TRBJ2-3
TGTGCCAGCAGCGTAGGGCTAGCGGATAACTACGAGCAGTACTTC CASSVGLADNYEQYF TRBV9 NA TRBD2 TRBJ2-7
TGCGCCAGCAGTTCCGACGTGGGAGGGCCATACGAGCAGTACTTC CASSSDVGGPYEQYF TRBV5-1 NA TRBD2 TRBJ2-7
TGTGCCAGCAGCCAGCCGGGACAGAAAAACAATGAGCAGTTCTTC CASSQPGQKNNEQFF TRBV7-3 NA TRBD1 TRBJ2-1
TGTGCCAGCAGTTTGACGTTAGGACAGGCTGCGAGTGAAAAACTGTTTTTT CASSLTLGQAASEKLFF TRBV28 few TRBD1 TRBJ1-4
TGTGCCAGCCTCCCGCCAGGACAGGGGGCGCGTGATACGCAGTATTTT CASLPPGQGARDTQYF TRBV28 NA TRBD1 TRBJ2-3
TGTGCCAGCAGTGTTACAACGACAGGGGCGATTGGGGCCAAAAACATTCAGTACTTC CASSVTTTGAIGAKNIQYF TRBV6-1 NA TRBD1 TRBJ2-4
TGTGCCAGCAGTGAGGGCGGGGTGAACACTGAAGCTTTCTTT CASSEGGVNTEAFF TRBV6-4 many NA TRBJ1-1
TGTGCCAGCAGCTTACAGGAGGATACAAATGAGCAGTTCTTC CASSLQEDTNEQFF TRBV7-9 NA NA TRBJ2-1
TGTGCCAGCAGTTTACGGGGGGGCGGGAGCACCTACAATGAGCAGTTCTTC CASSLRGGGSTYNEQFF TRBV27 NA TRBD2 TRBJ2-1
TGTGCCAGCAGCGTAGGGTCTGGCGGGAGGGCCGCGGAGACCCAGTACTTC CASSVGSGGRAAETQYF TRBV9 NA TRBD2 TRBJ2-5
TGTGCCAGCAGTGGCTATTCTAGCGGGCCGAAGACCCAGTACTTC CASSGYSSGPKTQYF TRBV27 NA TRBD2 TRBJ2-5
TGTGCCAGCAGTTCGACAGGGGTCGGGGTCTGCCAGCCCCAGCATTTT CASSSTGVGVCQPQHF TRBV5-4 NA TRBD1 TRBJ1-5
TGCGCCAGCAGCTTGAGTCCAGGGTATGGCGAGCAGTACTTC CASSLSPGYGEQYF TRBV5-1 NA NA TRBJ2-7
TGTGCCAGCAGCGAGGGACTAGCGGGAGTGGCCTACGAGCAGTACTTC CASSEGLAGVAYEQYF TRBV11-2 NA TRBD2 TRBJ2-7
TGTGCCAGCAGTAGAGTAGCGGGAGTTTGGGAGCAGTTCTTC CASSRVAGVWEQFF TRBV6-5 NA TRBD2 TRBJ2-1
TGTGCCAGCAGTTTATGTTGGGGGACAGGTTGCGAAGCTTTCTTT CASSLCWGTGCEAFF TRBV28 NA TRBD1 TRBJ1-1
TGCGCCAGCAGCTTGTCTTCGAGCTCCTACAATGAGCAGTTCTTC CASSLSSSSYNEQFF TRBV5-1 NA NA TRBJ2-1
TGCGCCAGCAGTGAGTCGAAAGGGTGGCGTCAGCCCCAGCATTTT CASSESKGWRQPQHF TRBV10-2 NA NA TRBJ1-5
TGTGCCAGCAGGGATCTAGCGGCCTCGGAGACCCAGTACTTC CASRDLAASETQYF TRBV27 NA TRBD2 TRBJ2-5
TGTGCCAGCAGACCGACTAGCGGGAGCTCCTACAATGAGCAGTTCTTC CASRPTSGSSYNEQFF TRBV27 NA TRBD2 TRBJ2-1
TGTGCCAGCAAATGGACCCTAGCCAAAAACATTCAGTACTTC CASKWTLAKNIQYF TRBV2 NA NA TRBJ2-4
TGTGCCACTGAGACTAGGGATGAGCAGTTCTTC CATETRDEQFF TRBV7-9 few NA TRBJ2-1
TGTGCCAGCAGTTTTTTTAGGATGAGGACGAGCGGGACCGATAACATTCAGTACTTC CASSFFRMRTSGTDNIQYF TRBV28 NA TRBD2 TRBJ2-4